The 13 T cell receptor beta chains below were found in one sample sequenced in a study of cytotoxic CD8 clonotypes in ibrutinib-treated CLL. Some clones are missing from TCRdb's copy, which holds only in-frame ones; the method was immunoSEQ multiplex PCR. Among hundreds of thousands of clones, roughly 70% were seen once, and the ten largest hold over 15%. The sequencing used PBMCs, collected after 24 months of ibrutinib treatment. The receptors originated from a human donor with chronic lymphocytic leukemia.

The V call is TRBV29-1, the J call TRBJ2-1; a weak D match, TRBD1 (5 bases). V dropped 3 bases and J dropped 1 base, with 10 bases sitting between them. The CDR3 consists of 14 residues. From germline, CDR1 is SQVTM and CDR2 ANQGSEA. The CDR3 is CSVDQGGSYNEQFF. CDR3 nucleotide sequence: TGCAGCGTTGATCAGGGTGGGTCCTACAATGAGCAGTTCTTC.

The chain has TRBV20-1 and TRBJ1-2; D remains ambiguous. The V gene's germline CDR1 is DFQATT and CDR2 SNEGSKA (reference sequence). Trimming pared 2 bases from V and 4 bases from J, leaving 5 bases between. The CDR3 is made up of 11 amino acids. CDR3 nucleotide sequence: TGCAGTGCTAGAATCGGCTATGGCTACACCTTC. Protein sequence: CSARIGYGYTF.

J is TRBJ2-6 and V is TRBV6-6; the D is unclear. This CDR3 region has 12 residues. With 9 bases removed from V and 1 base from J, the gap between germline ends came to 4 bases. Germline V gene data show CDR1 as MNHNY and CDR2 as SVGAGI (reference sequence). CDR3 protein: CASSSGANVLTF. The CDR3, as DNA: TGTGCCAGTTCGTCTGGGGCCAACGTCCTGACTTTC.

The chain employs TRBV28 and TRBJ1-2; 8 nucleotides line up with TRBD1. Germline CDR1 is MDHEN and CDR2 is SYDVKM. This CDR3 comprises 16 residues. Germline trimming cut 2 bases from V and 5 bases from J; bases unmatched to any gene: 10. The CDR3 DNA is TGTGCCAGCAGTTTAGAATCGGGGACAGGCCCTTATGGCTACACCTTC. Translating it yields CASSLESGTGPYGYTF.

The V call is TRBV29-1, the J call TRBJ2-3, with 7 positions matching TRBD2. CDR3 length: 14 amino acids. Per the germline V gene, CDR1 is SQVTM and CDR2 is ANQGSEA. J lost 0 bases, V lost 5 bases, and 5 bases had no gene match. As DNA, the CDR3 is TGCAGCGTTAGAAAGCGGGGTAGCACAGATACGCAGTATTTT. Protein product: CSVRKRGSTDTQYF.

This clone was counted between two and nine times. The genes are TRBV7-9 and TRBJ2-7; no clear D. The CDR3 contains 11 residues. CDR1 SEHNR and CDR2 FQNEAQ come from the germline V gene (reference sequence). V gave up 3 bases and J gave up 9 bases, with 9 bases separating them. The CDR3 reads CASSLGHVQYF. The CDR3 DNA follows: TGTGCCAGCAGCTTGGGCCACGTGCAGTACTTC.

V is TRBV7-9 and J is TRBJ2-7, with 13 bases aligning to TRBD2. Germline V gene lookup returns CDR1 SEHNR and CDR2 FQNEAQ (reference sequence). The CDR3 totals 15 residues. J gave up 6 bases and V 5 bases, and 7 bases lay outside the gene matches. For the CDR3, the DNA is TGTGCCAGCAGCGTCGGACTAGCGGGAGCAGGCGAGCAGTACTTC. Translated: CASSVGLAGAGEQYF. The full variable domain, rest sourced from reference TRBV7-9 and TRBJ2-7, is DTGVSQNPRHKITKRGQNVTFRCDPISEHNRLYWYRQTLGQGPEFLTYFQNEAQLEKSRLLSDRFSAERPKGSFSTLEIQRTEQGDSAMYLCASSVGLAGAGEQYFGPGTRLTVT.

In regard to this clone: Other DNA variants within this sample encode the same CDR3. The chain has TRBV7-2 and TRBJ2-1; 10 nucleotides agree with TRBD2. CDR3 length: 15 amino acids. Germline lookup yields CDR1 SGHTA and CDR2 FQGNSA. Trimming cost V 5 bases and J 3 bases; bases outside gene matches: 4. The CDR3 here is CASSPGTSVYNEQFF. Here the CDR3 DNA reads TGTGCCAGCAGCCCGGGGACTAGCGTCTACAATGAGCAGTTCTTC.

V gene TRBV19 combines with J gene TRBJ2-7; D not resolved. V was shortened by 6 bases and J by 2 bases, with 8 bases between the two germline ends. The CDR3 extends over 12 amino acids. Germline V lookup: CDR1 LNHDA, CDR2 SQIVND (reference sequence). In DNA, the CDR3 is TGTGCCAGTAGCCCGTCAACCTACGAGCAGTACTTC. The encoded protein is CASSPSTYEQYF. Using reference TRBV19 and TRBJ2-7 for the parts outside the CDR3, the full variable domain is DGGITQSPKYLFRKEGQNVTLSCEQNLNHDAMYWYRQDPGQGLRLIYYSQIVNDFQKGDIAEGYSVSREKKESFPLTVTSAQKNPTAFYLCASSPSTYEQYFGPGTRLTVT.

The CDR3 DNA reads as TGTGCCAGCAGCTCCCCCGGGAGGGGTTACGAGCAGTACTTC. Translated: CASSSPGRGYEQYF. This chain joins TRBV11-2 and TRBJ2-7, with 8 bases lining up with TRBD2. The CDR3 spans 14 residues. The V segment lost 4 bases and the J segment 4 bases; nucleotides outside the gene matches: 6. Germline V lookup: CDR1 SGHAT, CDR2 FQNNGV. Using reference TRBV11-2 and TRBJ2-7 for the parts outside the CDR3, the full variable domain is EAGVAQSPRYKIIEKRQSVAFWCNPISGHATLYWYQQILGQGPKLLIQFQNNGVVDDSQLPKDRFSAERLKGVDSTLKIQPAKLEDSAVYLCASSSPGRGYEQYFGPGTRLTVT.

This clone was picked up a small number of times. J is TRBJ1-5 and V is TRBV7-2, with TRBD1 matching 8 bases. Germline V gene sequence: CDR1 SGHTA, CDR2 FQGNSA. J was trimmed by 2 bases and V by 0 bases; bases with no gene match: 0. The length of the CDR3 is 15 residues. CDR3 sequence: CASSLAGQGNQPQHF. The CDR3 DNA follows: TGTGCCAGCAGCTTAGCGGGACAGGGCAATCAGCCCCAGCATTTT. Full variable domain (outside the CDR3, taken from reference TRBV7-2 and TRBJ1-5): GAGVSQSPSNKVTEKGKDVELRCDPISGHTALYWYRQSLGQGLEFLIYFQGNSAPDKSGLPSDRFSAERTGGSVSTLTIQRTQQEDSAVYLCASSLAGQGNQPQHFGDGTRLSIL.

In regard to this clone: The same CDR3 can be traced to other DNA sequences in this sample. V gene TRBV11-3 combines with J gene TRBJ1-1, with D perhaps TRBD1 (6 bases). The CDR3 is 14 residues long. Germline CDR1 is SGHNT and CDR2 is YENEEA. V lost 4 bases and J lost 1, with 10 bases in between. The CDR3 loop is CASSSGTQNTEAFF. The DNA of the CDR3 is TGTGCCAGCAGCTCCGGGACACAGAACACTGAAGCTTTCTTT. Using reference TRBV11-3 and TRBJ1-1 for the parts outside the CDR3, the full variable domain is EAGVVQSPRYKIIEKKQPVAFWCNPISGHNTLYWYLQNLGQGPELLIRYENEEAVDDSQLPKDRFSAERLKGVDSTLKIQPAELGDSAVYLCASSSGTQNTEAFFGQGTRLTVV.

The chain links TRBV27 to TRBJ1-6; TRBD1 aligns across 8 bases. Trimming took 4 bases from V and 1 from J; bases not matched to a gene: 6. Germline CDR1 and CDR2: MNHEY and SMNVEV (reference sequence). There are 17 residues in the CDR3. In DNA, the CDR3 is TGTGCCAGCAGTTATCGGACAGGGATATCCTATAATTCACCCCTCCACTTT. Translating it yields CASSYRTGISYNSPLHF.